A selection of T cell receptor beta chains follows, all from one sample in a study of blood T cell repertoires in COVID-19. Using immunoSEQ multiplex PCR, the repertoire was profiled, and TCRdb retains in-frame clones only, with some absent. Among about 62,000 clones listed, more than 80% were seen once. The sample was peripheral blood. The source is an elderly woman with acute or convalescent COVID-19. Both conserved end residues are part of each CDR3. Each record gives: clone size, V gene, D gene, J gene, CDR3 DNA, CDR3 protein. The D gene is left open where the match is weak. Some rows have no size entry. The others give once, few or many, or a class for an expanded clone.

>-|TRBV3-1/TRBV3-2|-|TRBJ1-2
TGTGCCAGCAGCCAAGGAGAACAGAACTATGGCTACACCTTC
CASSQGEQNYGYTF
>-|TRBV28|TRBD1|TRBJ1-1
TGTGCCAGCAGGGTTCAGGGGGCGAACACTGAAGCTTTCTTT
CASRVQGANTEAFF
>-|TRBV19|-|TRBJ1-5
TGTGCCAGTACCACCCGGTTTGGTCAGCCCCAGCATTTT
CASTTRFGQPQHF
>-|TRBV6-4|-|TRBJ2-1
TGTGCCAGCAGTAACGGGGGAGTTGAGCAGTTCTTC
CASSNGGVEQFF
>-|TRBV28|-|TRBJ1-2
TGTGCCAGCAGTTTACAGGGTACGGTAGGCTACACCTTC
CASSLQGTVGYTF
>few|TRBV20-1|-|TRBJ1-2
TGCAGTGCTTCGACATGGATAGGCTACACCTTC
CSASTWIGYTF
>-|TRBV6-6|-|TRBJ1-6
TGTGCCAGCAGCCGAAACCTACAGGGTTCCCATAATTCACCCCTCCACTTT
CASSRNLQGSHNSPLHF
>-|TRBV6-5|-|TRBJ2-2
TGTGCCACACTTCGGGGGATTGGCACCGGGGAGCTGTTTTTT
CATLRGIGTGELFF
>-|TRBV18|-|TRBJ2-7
TGTGCCAGCTCGAACCGGGACATTCCCTACGAGCAGTACTTC
CASSNRDIPYEQYF
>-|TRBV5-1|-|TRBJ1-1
TGCGCCAGCAGCTTGGCCTTTGGTCGAGGGTACACTGAAGCTTTCTTT
CASSLAFGRGYTEAFF
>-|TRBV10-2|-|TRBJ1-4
TGCGCCAGCAGTGAGTCATACAGCCGATCAACTAATGAAAAACTGTTTTTT
CASSESYSRSTNEKLFF
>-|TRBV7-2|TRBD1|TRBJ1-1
TGTGCCAGCAGCCCCCGACAGGGACGCGCTGAAGCTTTCTTT
CASSPRQGRAEAFF
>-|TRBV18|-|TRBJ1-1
TGTGCCAGCTCACCGAACCTTTACACGGAAGCTTTCTTT
CASSPNLYTEAFF
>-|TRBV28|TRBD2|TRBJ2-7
TGTGCCAGCAGTTTATACCCCAGACTAGCGGGAAACTCCTACGAGCAGTACTTC
CASSLYPRLAGNSYEQYF
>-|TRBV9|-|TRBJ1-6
TGTGCCAGCAGCGTAGCCCAGGGCGGTTCACCCCTCCACTTT
CASSVAQGGSPLHF
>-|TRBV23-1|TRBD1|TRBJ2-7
TGCGCCAGCAGTCAATTAACGGACAGGGAGGTTTCAGGGGAGCAGTACTTC
CASSQLTDREVSGEQYF
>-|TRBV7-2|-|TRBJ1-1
TGTGCCAGCAGCGAAGGGGTAAACACTGAAGCTTTCTTT
CASSEGVNTEAFF
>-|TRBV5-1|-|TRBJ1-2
TGCGCCAGCAGCTTGGTCCAGGGGAGTTTAATTGATGGCTACACCTTC
CASSLVQGSLIDGYTF
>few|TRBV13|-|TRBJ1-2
TGTGCCAGCAGCTCCCGCACCTGGCCCGTTCTCGCTTCTAACTATGGCTACACCTTC
CASSSRTWPVLASNYGYTF
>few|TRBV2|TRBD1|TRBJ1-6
TGTGCCAGCAATCGGGACAGGTCACCCCTCCACTTT
CASNRDRSPLHF
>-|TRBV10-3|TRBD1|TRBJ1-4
TGTGCCATCAGAGGACAGGGAGAAAATGAAAAACTGTTTTTT
CAIRGQGENEKLFF
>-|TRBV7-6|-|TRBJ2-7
TGTGCCAGCAGCCACGTCGGCAGGGGGGTAAACTACGAGCAGTACTTC
CASSHVGRGVNYEQYF
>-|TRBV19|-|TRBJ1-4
TGTGCCAGTAGTAGCCCCAAGGGGTCTAATGAAAAACTGTTTTTT
CASSSPKGSNEKLFF
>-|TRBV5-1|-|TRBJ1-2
TGCGCCAGCAGCTTGCCTAGCCGGGACAGCTACACCTTC
CASSLPSRDSYTF
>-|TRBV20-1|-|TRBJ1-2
TGCAGTGCTAGTCTGCAGAACTATGGCTACACCTTC
CSASLQNYGYTF
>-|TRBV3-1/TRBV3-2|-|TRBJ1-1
TGTGCCAGCAGCCAAGACTCGAGGGTTACTGAAGCTTTCTTT
CASSQDSRVTEAFF
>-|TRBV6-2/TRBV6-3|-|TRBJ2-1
TGTGCCAGCAGTAACCGGGGGAGCTCCTACAATGAGCAGTTCTTC
CASSNRGSSYNEQFF
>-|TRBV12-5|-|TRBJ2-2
TGTGCTAGTGGTTTTCGGCAGGGGGGCACCGGGGAGCTGTTTTTT
CASGFRQGGTGELFF
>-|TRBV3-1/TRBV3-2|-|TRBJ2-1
TGTGCCAGCAGCCCCGACTTGAGGGGAGGGCAGTTCTTC
CASSPDLRGGQFF
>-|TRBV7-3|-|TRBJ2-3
TGTGCCAGCAGCTTACAGGGGTCACATACGCAGTATTTT
CASSLQGSHTQYF
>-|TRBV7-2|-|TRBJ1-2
TGTGCCAGCAGCTTACAACAGATCTATGGCTACACCTTC
CASSLQQIYGYTF
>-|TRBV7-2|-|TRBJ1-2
TGTGCCAGCACAATACAGGTCCCCTATGGCTACACCTTC
CASTIQVPYGYTF
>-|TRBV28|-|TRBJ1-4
TGTGCCACCCAAAACTCACAGGGAATGTTTGAAAAACTGTTTTTT
CATQNSQGMFEKLFF
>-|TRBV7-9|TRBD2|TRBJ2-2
TGTGCCAGCAGCGTACCTCTAGCGGAGCTCGCGAACACCGGGGAGCTGTTTTTT
CASSVPLAELANTGELFF
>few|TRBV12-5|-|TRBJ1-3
TGTGCTAGTGGTTTGCTTGAGTCCTGGGAGTATGGAAACACCATATATTTT
CASGLLESWEYGNTIYF
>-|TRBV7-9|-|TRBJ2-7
TGTGCCAGCAGCTCTCCCGGCGAGCAGTACTTC
CASSSPGEQYF
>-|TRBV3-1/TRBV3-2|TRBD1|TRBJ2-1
TGTGCCAGCAGCCCACAATTTACAGGGGGAAACCATGAGCAGTTCTTC
CASSPQFTGGNHEQFF